This T cell receptor beta chain was captured in a study of neurological immune-mediated disorders. The CDR3 sequence is 14 residues long. V was clipped by 0 bases and J by 4 bases, with 11 bases between them. Per germline, CDR1 SGHRS and CDR2 YFSETQ. This clonotype has ten or more counts. TCRdb recomputed calls from the 5' RACE reads with MiXCR, one row per CDR3 protein. This table has 25,000 to 40,000 distinct CDR3 sequences, about 1.6% appearing once. The chain employs TRBV5-1 and TRBJ2-7, with a weak D call TRBD1 (6 bases). Sequenced material: PBMCs. This receptor was taken from a woman in her 30s with multiple sclerosis. The CDR3 is CASSLDRARYEQYF. The CDR3 DNA follows: TGCGCCAGCAGCTTGGACAGGGCCCGTTACGAGCAGTACTTC.